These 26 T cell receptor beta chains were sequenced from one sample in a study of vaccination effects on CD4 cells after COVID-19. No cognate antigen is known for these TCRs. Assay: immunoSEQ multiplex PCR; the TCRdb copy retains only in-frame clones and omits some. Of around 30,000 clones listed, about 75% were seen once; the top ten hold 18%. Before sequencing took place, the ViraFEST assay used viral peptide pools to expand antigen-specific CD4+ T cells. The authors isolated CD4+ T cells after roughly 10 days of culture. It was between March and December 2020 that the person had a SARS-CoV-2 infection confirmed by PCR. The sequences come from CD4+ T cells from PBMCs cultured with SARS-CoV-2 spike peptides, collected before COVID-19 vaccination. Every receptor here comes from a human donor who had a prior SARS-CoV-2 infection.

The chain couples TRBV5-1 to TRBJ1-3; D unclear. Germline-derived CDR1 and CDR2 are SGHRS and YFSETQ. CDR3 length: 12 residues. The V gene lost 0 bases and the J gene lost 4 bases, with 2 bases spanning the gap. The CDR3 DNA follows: TGCGCCAGCAGCTTGGGGGGAAACACCATATATTTT. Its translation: CASSLGGNTIYF.

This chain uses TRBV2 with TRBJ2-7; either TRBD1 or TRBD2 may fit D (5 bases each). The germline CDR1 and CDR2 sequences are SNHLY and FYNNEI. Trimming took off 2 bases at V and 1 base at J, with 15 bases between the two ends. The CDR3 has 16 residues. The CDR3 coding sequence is TGTGCCAGCAGTGAATGGGCCTCCTGGGGGTCCTACGAGCAGTACTTC. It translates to CASSEWASWGSYEQYF.

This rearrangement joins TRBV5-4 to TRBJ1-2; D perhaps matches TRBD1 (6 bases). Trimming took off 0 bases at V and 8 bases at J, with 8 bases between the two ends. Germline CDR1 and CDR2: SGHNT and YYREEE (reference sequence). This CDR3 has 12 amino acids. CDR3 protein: CASSLVQGGYTF. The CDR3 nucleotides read TGTGCCAGCAGCTTGGTACAGGGCGGCTACACCTTC.

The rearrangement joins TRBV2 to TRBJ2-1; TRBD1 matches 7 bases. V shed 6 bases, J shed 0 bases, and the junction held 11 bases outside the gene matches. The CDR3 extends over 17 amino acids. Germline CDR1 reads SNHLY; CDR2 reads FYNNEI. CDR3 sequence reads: CASRDPGQSYSYNEQFF. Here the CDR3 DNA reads TGTGCCAGCAGAGACCCGGGACAGTCGTACTCCTACAATGAGCAGTTCTTC.

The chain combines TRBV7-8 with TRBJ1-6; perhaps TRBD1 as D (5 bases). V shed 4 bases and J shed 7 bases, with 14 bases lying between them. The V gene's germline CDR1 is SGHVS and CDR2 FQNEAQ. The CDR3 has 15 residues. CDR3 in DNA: TGTGCCAGCAGCTCAAGCAGGGTTCCGAATTCACCCCTCCACTTT. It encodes CASSSSRVPNSPLHF.

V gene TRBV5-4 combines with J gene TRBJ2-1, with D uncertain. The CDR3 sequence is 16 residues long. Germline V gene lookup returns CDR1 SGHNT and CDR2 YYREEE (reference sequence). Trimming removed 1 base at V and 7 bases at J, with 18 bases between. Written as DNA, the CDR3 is TGTGCCAGCAGCTTGTCTGGCGGTACTGTCGTTAATGAGCAGTTCTTC. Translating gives CASSLSGGTVVNEQFF.

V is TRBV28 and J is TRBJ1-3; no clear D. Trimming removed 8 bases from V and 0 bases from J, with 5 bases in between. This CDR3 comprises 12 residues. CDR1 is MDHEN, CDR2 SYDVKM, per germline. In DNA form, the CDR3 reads TGTGCCAGCTCCCGCTCTGGAAACACCATATATTTT. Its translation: CASSRSGNTIYF. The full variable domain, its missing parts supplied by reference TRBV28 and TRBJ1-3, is DVKVTQSSRYLVKRTGEKVFLECVQDMDHENMFWYRQDPGLGLRLIYFSYDVKMKEKGDIPEGYSVSREKKERFSLILESASTNQTSMYLCASSRSGNTIYFGEGSWLTVV.

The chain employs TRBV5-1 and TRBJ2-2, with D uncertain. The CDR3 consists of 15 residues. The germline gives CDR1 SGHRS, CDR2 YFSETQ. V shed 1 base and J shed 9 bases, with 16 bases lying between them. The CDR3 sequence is CASSLLGQPHRELFF. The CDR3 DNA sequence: TGCGCCAGCAGCTTGCTTGGGCAGCCCCACCGGGAGCTGTTTTTT.

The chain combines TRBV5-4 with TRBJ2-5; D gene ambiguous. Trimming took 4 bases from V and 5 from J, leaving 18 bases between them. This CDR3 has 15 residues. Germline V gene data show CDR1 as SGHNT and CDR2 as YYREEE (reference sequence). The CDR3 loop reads CASSPELYVGETQYF. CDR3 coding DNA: TGTGCCAGCAGCCCTGAGCTATACGTCGGGGAGACCCAGTACTTC.

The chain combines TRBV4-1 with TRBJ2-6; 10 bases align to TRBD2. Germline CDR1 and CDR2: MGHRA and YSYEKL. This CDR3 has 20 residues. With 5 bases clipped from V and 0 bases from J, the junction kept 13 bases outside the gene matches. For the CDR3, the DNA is TGCGCCAGCAGCACTCAAATTTTACTAGCGGGGTACTCTGGGGCCAACGTCCTGACTTTC. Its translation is CASSTQILLAGYSGANVLTF.

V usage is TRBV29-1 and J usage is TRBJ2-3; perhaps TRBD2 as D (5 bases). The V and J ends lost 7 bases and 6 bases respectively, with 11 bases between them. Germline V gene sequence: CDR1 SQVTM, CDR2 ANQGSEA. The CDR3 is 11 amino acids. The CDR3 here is CSGGRMDTQYF. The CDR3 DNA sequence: TGCAGCGGAGGGAGAATGGATACGCAGTATTTT.

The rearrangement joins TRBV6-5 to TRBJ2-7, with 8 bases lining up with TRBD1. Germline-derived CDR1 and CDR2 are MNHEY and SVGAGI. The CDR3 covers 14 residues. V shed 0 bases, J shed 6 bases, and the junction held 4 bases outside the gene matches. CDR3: CASSYSDRGGEQYF. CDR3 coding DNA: TGTGCCAGCAGTTACTCTGACAGGGGAGGCGAGCAGTACTTC.

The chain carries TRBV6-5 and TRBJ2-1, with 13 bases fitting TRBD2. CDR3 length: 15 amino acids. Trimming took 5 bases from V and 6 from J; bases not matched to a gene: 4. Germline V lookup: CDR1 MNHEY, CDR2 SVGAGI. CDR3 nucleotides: TGTGCCAGCAGTCAGGGACTAGCGGGGTCCAATGAGCAGTTCTTC. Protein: CASSQGLAGSNEQFF.

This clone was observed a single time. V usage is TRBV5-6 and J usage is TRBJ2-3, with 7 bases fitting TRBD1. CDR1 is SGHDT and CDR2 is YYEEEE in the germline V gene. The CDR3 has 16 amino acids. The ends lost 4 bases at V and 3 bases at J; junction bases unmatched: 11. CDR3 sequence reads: CASSEQGQPWTDTQYF. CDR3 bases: TGTGCCAGCAGCGAACAGGGACAGCCGTGGACAGATACGCAGTATTTT.

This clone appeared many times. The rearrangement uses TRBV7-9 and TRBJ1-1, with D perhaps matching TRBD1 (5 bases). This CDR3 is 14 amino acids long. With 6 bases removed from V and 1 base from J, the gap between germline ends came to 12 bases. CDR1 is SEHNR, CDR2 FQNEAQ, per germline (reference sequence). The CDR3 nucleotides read TGTGCCAGCAGAGCAGGACAAGCGAACACTGAAGCTTTCTTT. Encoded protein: CASRAGQANTEAFF.

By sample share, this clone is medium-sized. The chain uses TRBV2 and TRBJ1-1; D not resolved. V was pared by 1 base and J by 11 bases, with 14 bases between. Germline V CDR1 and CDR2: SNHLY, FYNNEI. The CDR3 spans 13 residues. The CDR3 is CASSEESWLHAFF. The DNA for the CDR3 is TGTGCCAGCAGTGAAGAATCGTGGTTACACGCTTTCTTT.

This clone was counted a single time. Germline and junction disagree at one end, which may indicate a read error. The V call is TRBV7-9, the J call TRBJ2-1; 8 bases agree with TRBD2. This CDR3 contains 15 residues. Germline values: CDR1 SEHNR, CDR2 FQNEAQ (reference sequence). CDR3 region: CASSPRGGSFNEQFF. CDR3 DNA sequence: TGTGCCAGCAGCCCCCGGGGGGGATCCTTCAATGAGCAGTTCTTC.

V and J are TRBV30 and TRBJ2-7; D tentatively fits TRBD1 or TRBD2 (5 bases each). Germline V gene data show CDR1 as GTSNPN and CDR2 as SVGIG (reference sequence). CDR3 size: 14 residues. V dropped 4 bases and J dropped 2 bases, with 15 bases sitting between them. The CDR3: CAWTGTGSPYEQYF. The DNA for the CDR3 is TGTGCCTGGACCGGGACGGGGAGCCCCTACGAGCAGTACTTC.

CDR3 amino acids: CASSLTGFQPQHF. The CDR3 nucleotides are TGTGCCAGCAGTTTGACAGGGTTTCAGCCCCAGCATTTT. The chain employs TRBV28 and TRBJ1-5; 7 bases match TRBD1. This CDR3 comprises 13 residues. The ends lost 3 bases at V and 6 bases at J; junction bases unmatched: 2. Per germline, CDR1 MDHEN and CDR2 SYDVKM.

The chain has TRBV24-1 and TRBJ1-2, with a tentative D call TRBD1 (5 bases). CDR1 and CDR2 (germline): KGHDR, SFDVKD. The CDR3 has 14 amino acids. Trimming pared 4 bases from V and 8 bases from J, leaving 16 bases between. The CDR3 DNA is TGTGCCACCAGTGAAACCGGGACGGCCCTCGGCTACACCTTC. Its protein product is CATSETGTALGYTF.

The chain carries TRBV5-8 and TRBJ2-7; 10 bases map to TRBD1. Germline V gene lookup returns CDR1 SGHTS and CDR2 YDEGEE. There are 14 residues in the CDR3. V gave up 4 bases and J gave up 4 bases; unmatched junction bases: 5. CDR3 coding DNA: TGTGCCAGCAGCCGGGGACAGGGGTGGTACGAGCAGTACTTC. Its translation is CASSRGQGWYEQYF.

CDR3: CASSRMGPNSPLHF. Written as DNA, the CDR3 is TGTGCCAGCAGCCGGATGGGGCCGAATTCACCCCTCCACTTT. The gene calls are TRBV7-3 and TRBJ1-6; possible D gene TRBD1, 5 bases. Per the germline V gene, CDR1 is SGHTA and CDR2 is FQGTGA. V lost 5 bases to trimming and J lost 7 bases, with 12 bases between them. This CDR3 region has 14 residues.

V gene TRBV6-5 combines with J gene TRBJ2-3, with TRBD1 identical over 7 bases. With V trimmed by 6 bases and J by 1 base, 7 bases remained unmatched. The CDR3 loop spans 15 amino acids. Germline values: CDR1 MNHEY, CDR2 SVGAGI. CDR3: CASSGWTGGTDTQYF. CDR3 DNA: TGTGCCAGCAGCGGGTGGACAGGCGGCACAGATACGCAGTATTTT.

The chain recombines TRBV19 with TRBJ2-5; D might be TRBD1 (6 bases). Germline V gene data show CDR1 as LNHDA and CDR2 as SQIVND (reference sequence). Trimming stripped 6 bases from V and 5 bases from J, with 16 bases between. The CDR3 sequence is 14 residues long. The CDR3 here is CASSDRPPDETQYF. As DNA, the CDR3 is TGTGCCAGTAGCGACAGGCCCCCCGACGAGACCCAGTACTTC. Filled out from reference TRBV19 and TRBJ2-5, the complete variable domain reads DGGITQSPKYLFRKEGQNVTLSCEQNLNHDAMYWYRQDPGQGLRLIYYSQIVNDFQKGDIAEGYSVSREKKESFPLTVTSAQKNPTAFYLCASSDRPPDETQYFGPGTRLLVL.

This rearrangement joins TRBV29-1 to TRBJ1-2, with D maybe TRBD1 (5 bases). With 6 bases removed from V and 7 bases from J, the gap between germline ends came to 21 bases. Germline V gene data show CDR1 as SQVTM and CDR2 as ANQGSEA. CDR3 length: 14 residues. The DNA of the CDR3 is TGCAGCGTCGGGAGTTTCAAGGGGCCCGGTGGCTACACCTTC. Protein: CSVGSFKGPGGYTF.

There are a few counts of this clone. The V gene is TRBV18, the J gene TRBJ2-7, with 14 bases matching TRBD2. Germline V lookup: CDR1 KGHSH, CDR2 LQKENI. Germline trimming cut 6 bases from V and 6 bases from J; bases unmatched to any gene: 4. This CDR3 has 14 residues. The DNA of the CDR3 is TGTGCCAGCTCCGGACTAGCGGGAGGAGGCGAGCAGTACTTC. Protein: CASSGLAGGGEQYF.